This T cell receptor (beta chain) was sequenced during a study of shared clonotypes between healthy human individuals. Study background: The study used three CD4 naive, three CD4 memory, two CD8 naive and one CD8 memory plate per donor. Study-level points and caveats: Represented genetic and exposure-history diversity was restricted by having few donors. Non-shared clonotypes had lower generation probabilities than clonotypes shared by all four sorted-subset donors.

To note about this clone: The antigen remains unidentified.

Clones were sequenced by immunoSEQ multiplex PCR, and TCRdb holds only the in-frame ones, with some missing. Among more than 1,200,000 clones listed, less than 99% were seen once. Germline loops: CDR1 LGHNA, CDR2 YSLEER. The CDR3 runs to 15 residues. Unmatched junction bases numbered 3, after V lost 5 bases and J lost 3 bases. The sequence was collected from a man aged 30-40 years in good health. The chain employs TRBV4-3 and TRBJ2-1; 11 positions match TRBD2. What was sequenced was naive CD4+ T cells sorted from blood. Indicated subset: CD45RA+ positively selected. CDR3 sequence: CASSSGTSGYNEQFF. The CDR3 DNA sequence: TGCGCCAGCAGCAGCGGGACTAGCGGCTACAATGAGCAGTTCTTC.